This T cell receptor beta chain was documented in a study of T cell responses to AZD1222 COVID-19 vaccine (dated by TCRdb to 2020 to 2023). Looking at the study overall: A total of under 250 trial participants underwent TCR sequencing, of whom 207 had received two doses of AZD1222 and roughly 26 had received two doses of the MenACWY control vaccine. Trial participants were enrolled by age into 18-55, 56-69 and 70-plus year subgroups, with roughly 150, 30 and 60 TCR-sequenced participants respectively. General findings and caveats noted by the study authors: Epitopes outside the regions mutated in the B.1.351 and B.1.1.7 variants were reportedly recognized by nearly half of the unique spike-specific TCRs. Only a handful of AZD1222 recipients were SARS-CoV-2 seropositive at baseline, limiting conclusions about previously exposed vaccinees. The 56-69-year group was small, and its depth increase did not reach significance, likely because of low power. Participants were mostly white British, with more females than males. The authors suggested clonal diversity may have been underestimated. The whole spike protein was spanned by vaccine-associated CD4 TCRs, and dominant responses were seen in regions 160-218 and 743-854. After two AZD1222 doses, both the breadth and the depth of spike-specific TCRs were significantly higher than at day 0 and than in MenACWY recipients. Because no day 14 peak-response samples were available, the repertoires could be characterized only after the peak T cell response.

CDR1 and CDR2 are drawn from the germline V gene: MNHEY, SVGAGI. The CDR3 numbers 14 residues from cysteine through phenylalanine. The retained sequence is limited to the CDR3, 42 bases, with the frame set at the first base. The V end loses 4 bases and the J end loses 4 bases, and a stretch of 11 bases separates them. The CDR3 regions of human TCRbeta chains were analyzed by immunosequencing. Per the authors' processing: TCRs in the repertoires were matched against a reference library of SARS-CoV-2-specific TCRs that had been generated with the MIRA antigen-specificity platform. Breadth meant the fraction of unique TCRs that were SARS-CoV-2-associated, whereas depth meant the fraction of total T cells that were SARS-CoV-2-associated. Each spike-specific TCR was assigned to its reactive spike region and to a CD4 or CD8 class using the MIRA data. Log10-transformed breadth and depth values were compared by one-way ANOVA with Sidak's multiple comparisons tests. What TCRdb holds here is the immuneACCESS table cut down to in-frame rearrangements. Part of the clones is not present; checked against another copy, under half of the missing clones reflect an unresolved V gene, and the others are unexplained. That table is the source of V, J and clone size, and D and trimming were worked out from the DNA. The table for this sample lists about 130,000 clones; around 90% of them were counted only once. The biggest ten clones account for around 5% of the sample.

In regard to this clone: Its antigen remains undetermined. The input lacks base qualities; no much larger clone sits a single base away.

In light of the paper, this sample's time point label describes: about 28 days (+/-7) after the second vaccine dose. Because spike-specific TCR depth and breadth did not differ between the two schedules, AZD1222 recipients who got a second dose at roughly 4 weeks were pooled with those who got a second dose at roughly 12 weeks. The vaccinee samples were drawn from two UK trials, COV001 and COV002, one of which was a single-blind randomized controlled phase 2/3 trial testing AZD1222 (ChAdOx1 nCoV-19) in healthy adults. For TCRbeta chain sequencing, PBMC samples from trial participants were taken at day 0 and at day 28 after the second dose.

The sequence came from an adult who received the AZD1222 COVID-19 vaccine. Sequencing was performed on peripheral blood, taken 28 days after the second AZD1222 dose. The chain joins TRBV6-5 to TRBJ1-5; matching of 6 bases hints at TRBD1 as the D gene. The DNA is TGTGCCAGCAGTTTATTCCAGGGGAATCAGCCCCAGCATTTT. Its protein reads: CASSLFQGNQPQHF.